This T cell receptor beta chain was observed in a study of cytomegalovirus exposure and HLA in healthy donors. Comments on this clone: Antigen specificity is unknown.

Study-level results: Because they were indistinguishable, some V segments, including TRBV6-2 and TRBV6-3, were excluded. For most TCR beta V segments, an earlier analysis put the productive rate at about 87% or about 30% of the time.

Unrecorded immune exposure was likely among donors, who were nominally healthy when sampled. It was with 60 Vbeta and 13 Jbeta primers that the PCR ran. TCRdb's copy holds only in-frame clones and misses some; the assay was immunoSEQ multiplex PCR. The table has some 190,000 clones, around three quarters seen once. The CDR3 has 13 amino acids. Germline CDR1 and CDR2: MNHNY and SVGAGI (reference sequence). Between the trimmed V and J ends, which lost 6 bases and 8 bases, there was a span of 14 bases. This clonotype was sampled from a woman aged 25 to 39 in good health and CMV-seronegative. Input material: PBMCs. The chain links TRBV6-6 to TRBJ2-1; D perhaps matches TRBD2 (7 bases). In DNA, the CDR3 is TGTGCCAGCAGCCTCGGGGGGCTAGATGAGCAGTTCTTC. It yields the protein CASSLGGLDEQFF.